The rows below give T cell receptor beta chains drawn from one sample of a study of T cell responses to AZD1222 COVID-19 vaccine. Sequencing used immunoSEQ multiplex PCR; TCRdb keeps in-frame clones, though not all of them. The sample holds 130,000 or so clones; around nine tenths are singletons and the top ten take about 7%. Sample: peripheral blood, taken on day 0 of AZD1222 vaccination. Every receptor here comes from an adult in good health. The CDR3 runs from the conserved cysteine through the conserved F or W. D genes are given only for firm matches. The size entry is marked missing in some rows and otherwise reads once, few, many or a size class.

D,V,J,length,size,CDR3,DNA
NA,TRBV10-3,TRBJ2-5,14,NA,CAISESLGSETQYF,TGTGCCATCAGTGAGTCGTTAGGGTCAGAGACCCAGTACTTC
NA,TRBV10-2,TRBJ2-7,12,NA,CASSLASDEQYF,TGCGCCAGCAGCCTAGCATCTGACGAGCAGTACTTC
NA,TRBV5-5,TRBJ2-2,17,NA,CASSSLRTAANTGELFF,TGTGCCAGCAGCTCCCTACGGACAGCTGCGAACACCGGGGAGCTGTTTTTT
TRBD1,TRBV29-1,TRBJ2-7,11,NA,CSARTGWEQYF,TGCAGCGCTCGGACAGGGTGGGAGCAGTACTTC
NA,TRBV6-2/TRBV6-3,TRBJ2-1,12,once,CASSTGSYEQFF,TGTGCCAGCAGCACAGGGAGCTATGAGCAGTTCTTC
NA,TRBV6-2/TRBV6-3,TRBJ2-7,15,once,CASSPRDRAYYERYF,TGTGCCAGCAGTCCGCGGGACAGAGCGTACTACGAGCGGTACTTC
NA,TRBV4-1,TRBJ2-5,17,NA,CASSQGRDPSEKETQYF,TGCGCCAGCAGCCAAGGCAGGGATCCTAGCGAGAAAGAGACCCAGTACTTC
TRBD1,TRBV7-8,TRBJ2-2,16,NA,CASSLSRTGLIGELFF,TGTGCCAGCAGCTTATCCCGGACAGGGCTGATTGGGGAGCTGTTTTTT
TRBD1,TRBV3-1/TRBV3-2,TRBJ1-3,15,NA,CASSRDRSDGNTIYF,TGTGCCAGCAGCCGGGACAGGTCGGACGGAAACACCATATATTTT
NA,TRBV6-5,TRBJ1-4,14,once,CASSQSAPNEKLFF,TGTGCCAGCAGTCAATCCGCGCCTAATGAAAAACTGTTTTTT
NA,TRBV28,TRBJ1-6,12,NA,CACRWQNSPLHF,TGTGCCTGCCGTTGGCAGAATTCACCCCTCCACTTT
TRBD2,TRBV29-1,TRBJ2-1,12,once,CSVSSGYNEQFF,TGCAGCGTGTCTAGCGGATACAATGAGCAGTTCTTC
NA,TRBV18,TRBJ2-3,16,NA,CASSPGGGHRTDTQYF,TGTGCCAGCTCACCAGGCGGGGGCCACCGCACAGATACGCAGTATTTT
NA,TRBV19,TRBJ2-3,13,NA,CASSIGPTDTQYF,TGTGCCAGTAGTATTGGCCCCACAGATACGCAGTATTTT
NA,TRBV12-3/TRBV12-4,TRBJ1-1,13,NA,CASSLGGGTEAFF,TGTGCCAGCAGTTTGGGTGGGGGCACTGAAGCTTTCTTT
NA,TRBV7-8,TRBJ1-4,15,NA,CASSLDGSRGEKLFF,TGTGCCAGCAGCTTAGATGGCAGCCGGGGGGAAAAACTGTTTTTT
NA,TRBV7-9,TRBJ2-3,13,NA,CASSLNPPDTQYF,TGTGCCAGCAGCTTAAATCCCCCAGATACGCAGTATTTT
NA,TRBV15,TRBJ1-1,13,NA,CATSRDRGKEAFF,TGTGCCACCAGCAGAGATCGGGGAAAGGAAGCTTTCTTT
NA,TRBV24-1,TRBJ2-3,14,NA,CATSDFVGTDTQYF,TGTGCCACCAGTGATTTTGTAGGGACAGATACGCAGTATTTT
NA,TRBV28,TRBJ2-3,14,once,CASSLLNKADTQYF,TGTGCCAGCAGTTTACTCAATAAGGCTGATACGCAGTATTTT
NA,TRBV3-1/TRBV3-2,TRBJ2-3,18,NA,CASSQDPGFPDHTDTQYF,TGTGCCAGCAGCCAAGACCCGGGCTTCCCGGACCACACAGATACGCAGTATTTT
NA,TRBV7-2,TRBJ2-1,16,NA,CASSLKVRAADGEQFF,TGTGCCAGCAGCTTAAAGGTCCGTGCGGCGGACGGTGAGCAGTTCTTC
NA,TRBV7-6,TRBJ2-5,13,NA,CASSLLDPQTQYF,TGTGCCAGCAGCTTATTAGATCCCCAGACCCAGTACTTC
TRBD1,TRBV30,TRBJ2-7,15,NA,CAWSPPGQGPYEQYF,TGTGCCTGGAGTCCACCGGGACAGGGACCCTACGAGCAGTACTTC
TRBD2,TRBV29-1,TRBJ2-7,14,NA,CSVVPTSGAYEQYF,TGCAGCGTTGTCCCGACTAGCGGGGCCTACGAGCAGTACTTC
TRBD2,TRBV9,TRBJ2-5,14,NA,CASSVLAGRETQYF,TGTGCCAGCAGCGTACTAGCGGGAAGGGAGACCCAGTACTTC
TRBD2,TRBV28,TRBJ2-7,13,NA,CASSFRGLAKQYF,TGTGCCAGCAGTTTCCGGGGACTAGCGAAGCAGTACTTC
NA,TRBV28,TRBJ2-3,15,NA,CASAKGGPRTDTQYF,TGTGCCAGCGCCAAAGGGGGACCACGCACAGATACGCAGTATTTT
NA,TRBV28,TRBJ2-3,14,NA,CASNRIGSNQPQYF,TGTGCCAGCAATCGTATAGGGAGCAATCAGCCCCAGTATTTT
NA,TRBV2,TRBJ1-2,13,NA,CASNGNGSYGYTF,TGTGCCAGCAATGGGAACGGATCCTATGGCTACACCTTC
TRBD2,TRBV10-3,TRBJ2-5,18,NA,CAVSELAGASRGQETQYF,TGTGCCGTCAGTGAGCTAGCGGGAGCTTCAAGGGGCCAAGAGACCCAGTACTTC
NA,TRBV30,TRBJ2-3,17,NA,CAWSTTGTPSSTDTQYF,TGTGCCTGGAGTACAACCGGGACTCCAAGTTCCACAGATACGCAGTATTTT
NA,TRBV7-8,TRBJ1-5,13,NA,CASSLPGNQPQHF,TGTGCCAGCAGCCTCCCTGGCAATCAGCCCCAGCATTTT
NA,TRBV7-9,TRBJ2-3,15,NA,CASSLGLALGDTQYF,TGTGCCAGCAGCTTAGGGCTAGCCCTGGGAGATACGCAGTATTTT
NA,TRBV12-3/TRBV12-4,TRBJ1-1,12,NA,CASSLQIGAAFF,TGTGCCAGCAGTTTGCAGATTGGGGCAGCTTTCTTT
NA,TRBV5-4,TRBJ2-1,11,once,CASHQGGEQFF,TGTGCCAGCCATCAAGGGGGTGAGCAGTTCTTC
NA,TRBV7-8,TRBJ1-5,14,once,CASSLAGSNQPQHF,TGTGCCAGCAGCTTAGCAGGGAGCAATCAGCCCCAGCATTTT
NA,TRBV5-1,TRBJ2-2,15,NA,CASRSGTANTGELFF,TGCGCCAGCAGATCCGGAACAGCGAACACCGGGGAGCTGTTTTTT
TRBD2,TRBV5-6,TRBJ2-3,15,NA,CASSLGREYQDTQYF,TGTGCCAGCAGCTTAGGGCGGGAGTATCAAGATACGCAGTATTTT
NA,TRBV28,TRBJ2-7,12,NA,CASSQQGDEQYF,TGTGCCAGTAGCCAGCAGGGCGACGAGCAGTACTTC
NA,TRBV2,TRBJ1-1,14,NA,CASTKPGLNTEAFF,TGTGCCAGCACCAAACCGGGACTCAACACTGAAGCTTTCTTT
NA,TRBV25-1,TRBJ1-2,12,NA,CASSQANYGYTF,TGTGCCAGCAGTCAAGCCAACTATGGCTACACCTTC
NA,TRBV24-1,TRBJ2-3,15,once,CATSLGGGGTDTQYF,TGTGCCACCAGCCTCGGTGGGGGCGGCACAGATACGCAGTATTTT
NA,TRBV10-1,TRBJ2-2,15,once,CASSELRAGAGELFF,TGCGCCAGCAGTGAGCTCCGTGCAGGGGCCGGGGAGCTGTTTTTT
NA,TRBV24-1,TRBJ2-7,16,NA,CATSDFMGPETYEQYF,TGTGCCACCAGTGATTTTATGGGACCTGAAACCTACGAGCAGTACTTC
NA,TRBV11-2,TRBJ1-6,15,NA,CASSAQEPYNSPLHF,TGTGCCAGCAGCGCTCAGGAACCCTATAATTCACCCCTCCACTTT
TRBD1,TRBV7-3,TRBJ2-2,15,NA,CASQDRPMNTGELFF,TGTGCCAGCCAGGACAGGCCAATGAACACCGGGGAGCTGTTTTTT
NA,TRBV10-3,TRBJ2-2,16,NA,CAISERSGGQSGELFF,TGTGCCATCAGTGAGAGGTCCGGAGGGCAGAGCGGGGAGCTGTTTTTT
NA,TRBV28,TRBJ2-5,12,NA,CASGFWRETQYF,TGTGCCAGCGGCTTCTGGAGGGAGACCCAGTACTTC
NA,TRBV6-5,TRBJ1-1,13,NA,CASTATGGTEAFF,TGTGCCAGCACTGCAACGGGGGGCACTGAAGCTTTCTTT
NA,TRBV28,TRBJ1-2,11,NA,CASSSNYGYTF,TGTGCCAGCAGTTCCAACTATGGCTACACCTTC
NA,TRBV7-2,TRBJ2-7,15,NA,CASSLEGMSSYEQYF,TGTGCCAGCAGCTTAGAGGGGATGAGCTCCTACGAGCAGTACTTC
NA,TRBV5-6,TRBJ2-1,12,NA,CASSRPKDEQFF,TGTGCCAGCAGCCGGCCAAAAGATGAGCAGTTCTTC
TRBD2,TRBV5-4,TRBJ2-5,15,NA,CASSFSGSPQETQYF,TGTGCCAGCAGCTTTAGCGGGAGCCCCCAAGAGACCCAGTACTTC
NA,TRBV5-6,TRBJ1-2,14,NA,CASSKNQGYYGYTF,TGTGCCAGCAGCAAGAATCAGGGGTACTATGGCTACACCTTC
TRBD2,TRBV7-9,TRBJ2-3,19,NA,CASSFSRGDSKSGTDTQYF,TGTGCCAGCAGCTTCTCGCGGGGGGACTCAAAAAGTGGCACAGATACGCAGTATTTT
NA,TRBV10-3,TRBJ1-5,14,once,CAISSGGPPQPQHF,TGTGCCATCAGTAGCGGCGGTCCCCCCCAGCCCCAGCATTTT
TRBD1,TRBV2,TRBJ1-6,14,NA,CASSLGQGNSPLHF,TGTGCCAGCAGTCTGGGACAGGGGAATTCACCCCTCCACTTT